Included here is one T cell receptor beta chain sequence, with context. Its antigen is unidentified. The CDR3 length is 17 residues. Per germline, CDR1 DFQATT and CDR2 SNEGSKA (reference sequence). V shed 6 bases, J shed 6 bases, and the junction held 16 bases outside the gene matches. This entry comes from a study of blood T cells in healthy people across ages. Study-level points and caveats: A roughly linear age-dependent decrease characterized TCR beta diversity per million T cells.

It was with a sample-barcoded 5' primer and a J-beta primer mix that a second PCR of roughly 7 to 12 cycles was run. In TCRdb, the 5' RACE reads were re-called with MiXCR into one record per CDR3 protein. The sample includes some 760,000 distinct CDR3 sequences, around 25% seen only once; the top ten take more than 3%. These data are also associated with another study on T cells of mothers and their children. This second study says: Material was donated by three healthy Caucasian mothers and their six children. RNA extracted was entirely used for cDNA synthesis, roughly 1.6 ug per 15 ul. Researchers found no T cell clones that were persistent and microchimeric.

This clonotype was obtained from a boy aged 5-17 years in good health. This chain joins TRBV20-1 and TRBJ2-1; 11 nucleotides match TRBD2. The sample consisted of blood. This CDR3 is CSARLAGSSGRGNEQFF. DNA for the CDR3: TGCAGTGCAAGACTAGCGGGGTCTAGTGGTCGGGGCAATGAGCAGTTCTTC.